Shown below are 24 T cell receptor beta chains from a single sample sequenced in a study of T-cell memory formation after mild COVID-19. TCRdb used MiXCR to reprocess the 5' RACE reads, holding one entry per CDR3 protein. The table has about 540,000 distinct CDR3 sequences, just over 20% seen once; the top ten hold around 12%. The sample comprised PBMCs or a T cell subset sorted from them (not recorded which). All receptors derive from an adult woman who had mild COVID-19 (a few samples of this study predate the infection). Cell type and time point are not known.

The rearrangement links TRBV5-1 to TRBJ2-7, with D unclear. The CDR3 spans 14 residues. CDR1 SGHRS and CDR2 YFSETQ come from the germline V gene. V lost 0 bases, J lost 7 bases, and 14 bases lay in between. The CDR3 loop is CASSLADPGREQYF. CDR3 coding DNA: TGCGCCAGCAGCTTGGCGGACCCCGGACGGGAGCAGTACTTC.

The V gene is TRBV7-8, the J gene TRBJ2-1, with 14 positions matching TRBD2. CDR3 length equals 18 residues. Germline V gene lookup returns CDR1 SGHVS and CDR2 FQNEAQ. Trimming removed 6 bases from V and 1 base from J; junction bases left unmatched: 8. CDR3 nucleotides: TGTGCCAGCAGAAAGGGACTAGCGGGGGAATCATCCTACAATGAGCAGTTCTTC. It is translated as CASRKGLAGESSYNEQFF.

The genes are TRBV29-1 and TRBJ2-7, with a tentative D call TRBD2 (5 bases). With 7 bases removed from V and 0 bases from J, the gap between germline ends came to 16 bases. Looked up from germline, CDR1 is SQVTM and CDR2 is ANQGSEA. The CDR3 runs 14 residues. Written as DNA, the CDR3 is TGCAGCGCCCGCGCGGGCCAAGGCTCCTACGAGCAGTACTTC. Its translation is CSARAGQGSYEQYF.

There are a few counts of this clonotype. This chain joins TRBV3-1 and TRBJ2-3; tentatively, D is TRBD2 (5 bases). The CDR3 has 14 amino acids. CDR1 is LGHDT and CDR2 is YNNKEL in the germline V gene (reference sequence). The V end lost 5 bases, the J end lost 4 bases, and 13 bases lay between the germline ends. Here the CDR3 reads CASSTRDLPDTQYF. CDR3 in DNA: TGTGCCAGCAGCACTCGGGATTTACCAGATACGCAGTATTTT.

The chain employs TRBV6-2 or TRBV6-3 and TRBJ2-7; D call uncertain. The CDR3 extends over 12 amino acids. Trimming left V 5 bases short and J 2 bases short, with 7 bases between. CDR1 and CDR2 from the germline V gene are MNHEY and SVGEGT. The CDR3 region has the DNA TGTGCCAGCAGTCAAGTGGCCTACGAGCAGTACTTC. Its translation is CASSQVAYEQYF.

This clonotype was recorded a few times. This chain uses TRBV12-3 or TRBV12-4 with TRBJ2-5; 7 bases fit TRBD2. The CDR3 sequence is 15 residues long. V was clipped by 5 bases and J by 5 bases; unmatched bases: 11. The CDR3 nucleotides read TGTGCCAGCAGTGACCTCGGACTAGTTGGTGAGACCCAGTACTTC. The encoded protein is CASSDLGLVGETQYF.

The chain couples TRBV27 to TRBJ1-2; TRBD1 might be the D (5 bases). Germline V gives CDR1 MNHEY, CDR2 SMNVEV (reference sequence). This CDR3 spans 15 amino acids. With 7 bases removed from V and 6 bases from J, the gap between germline ends came to 21 bases. The CDR3 spells CASKKGDGARNGYTF. For the CDR3, the DNA is TGTGCCAGCAAGAAAGGGGATGGGGCTAGAAATGGCTACACCTTC.

The chain couples TRBV4-1 to TRBJ1-3; maybe TRBD1 (6 bases). This CDR3 has 17 amino acids. Germline lookup yields CDR1 MGHRA and CDR2 YSYEKL. The V and J ends lost 5 bases and 0 bases respectively, with 17 bases between them. The CDR3 region is CASSKQGAPDSGNTIYF. Here the CDR3 DNA reads TGCGCCAGCAGCAAACAGGGTGCCCCTGACTCTGGAAACACCATATATTTT.

This clonotype turned up a few times. The chain uses TRBV30 and TRBJ2-7; 8 positions match TRBD2. Germline assignment: CDR1 GTSNPN and CDR2 SVGIG (reference sequence). The V gene end was trimmed by 3 bases and the J gene end by 5 bases; junction bases not matched to a gene: 12. This CDR3 comprises 15 residues. The CDR3, as DNA: TGTGCCTGGAGGAGAGCGGGGGCGGTTTACCACGAGCAGTACTTC. Translating gives CAWRRAGAVYHEQYF.

In its sample, this clonotype was seen many times. V usage is TRBV12-3 or TRBV12-4 and J usage is TRBJ1-5; TRBD1 matches at 12 bases. Trimming removed 6 bases from V and 6 bases from J; junction bases left unmatched: 6. This CDR3 is 15 amino acids long. CDR3 region: CASSRGQGAGQPQHF. CDR3 nucleotide sequence: TGTGCCAGCAGCCGGGGACAGGGGGCAGGTCAGCCCCAGCATTTT.

The rearrangement joins TRBV2 to TRBJ1-5; D gene ambiguous. The CDR3 runs 14 residues. Per the germline V gene, CDR1 is SNHLY and CDR2 is FYNNEI. Trimming removed 5 bases at V and 3 bases at J, with 11 bases between. This CDR3 reads CASSSGRPNQPQHF. For the CDR3, the DNA is TGTGCCAGCAGTTCCGGACGGCCCAATCAGCCCCAGCATTTT.

The chain is built from TRBV7-2 and TRBJ2-4; D possibly uses TRBD1 or TRBD2 (6 bases each). This CDR3 has 12 amino acids. V lost 5 bases to trimming and J lost 7 bases, with 9 bases between them. The germline V gene has CDR1 SGHTA and CDR2 FQGNSA. The CDR3 here is CASSPGANIQYF. The CDR3 DNA reads as TGTGCCAGCAGCCCGGGGGCGAACATTCAGTACTTC.

A few counts support this clonotype. The chain carries TRBV10-3 and TRBJ2-1, with D possibly matching TRBD2 (6 bases). The V end lost 8 bases, the J end lost 3 bases, and 20 bases lay between the germline ends. The germline V gene has CDR1 ENHRY and CDR2 SYGVKD. The CDR3 is made up of 16 amino acids. The CDR3 DNA sequence: TGTGCCATCGGTGGGGTCGGTCGGGAGAACTACAATGAGCAGTTCTTC. This codes for CAIGGVGRENYNEQFF.

This chain connects TRBV12-3 or TRBV12-4 to TRBJ1-1; D unresolved. This CDR3 is 15 amino acids long. Deletions cut 2 bases from V and 4 bases from J, with 14 bases between. In nucleotides, the CDR3 is TGTGCCAGCAGTTTACGGCACGTAGGAGTCACTGAAGCTTTCTTT. Translating it yields CASSLRHVGVTEAFF.

The chain is built from TRBV20-1 and TRBJ2-3, with TRBD2 matching over 12 bases. Germline assignment: CDR1 DFQATT and CDR2 SNEGSKA (reference sequence). J gave up 1 base and V 4 bases, and 6 bases lay outside the gene matches. The CDR3 is made up of 16 amino acids. CDR3 sequence reads: CSANGLAGKGTDTQYF. For the CDR3, the DNA is TGCAGTGCTAACGGACTAGCGGGGAAGGGCACAGATACGCAGTATTTT.

This clonotype was counted a few times. The chain is built from TRBV5-4 and TRBJ1-2, with 7 bases lining up with TRBD1. This CDR3 comprises 19 residues. Germline V gives CDR1 SGHNT, CDR2 YYREEE (reference sequence). The junction had 21 bases not matched to a gene; V was cut back by 5 bases and J by 2 bases. Here the CDR3 DNA reads TGTGCCAGCAGATCCGACAGGGAGGTTGCCTCGACTCAAAACTATGGCTACACCTTC. Its translation is CASRSDREVASTQNYGYTF.

This clonotype was counted a few times. The chain recombines TRBV10-3 with TRBJ1-1; a weak D match, TRBD1 (5 bases). The CDR3 length is 11 residues. CDR1 is ENHRY, CDR2 SYGVKD, per germline. V was trimmed by 4 bases and J by 7 bases, leaving 7 bases between them. CDR3 residues: CAISGTGEAFF. The CDR3 DNA sequence: TGTGCCATCAGTGGAACAGGTGAAGCTTTCTTT.

This clonotype was picked up a small number of times. The gene calls are TRBV9 and TRBJ2-5, with 9 bases fitting TRBD2. This CDR3 has 16 residues. CDR1 is SGDLS and CDR2 is YYNGEE in the germline V gene. J was trimmed by 4 bases and V by 0 bases; bases with no gene match: 7. CDR3 loop: CASSVDEAGGLETQYF. DNA for the CDR3: TGTGCCAGCAGCGTAGATGAAGCGGGAGGCTTAGAGACCCAGTACTTC.

This clonotype was observed a few times. V is TRBV5-6 and J is TRBJ2-1; D not certain. The ends were cut back, 4 bases at V and 7 bases at J, with 12 bases in the middle. The CDR3 has 13 residues. Germline values: CDR1 SGHDT, CDR2 YYEEEE. CDR3 nucleotide sequence: TGTGCCAGCAGCACGGTAGCTCCGAATGAGCAGTTCTTC. Protein: CASSTVAPNEQFF.

V and J are TRBV14 and TRBJ2-1, with 15 bases fitting TRBD2. CDR1 and CDR2 from the germline V gene are SGHDN and FVKESK. The CDR3 extends over 15 amino acids. V shed 4 bases, J shed 8 bases, and the junction held 3 bases outside the gene matches. DNA of the CDR3: TGTGCCAGCAGCCCGGGACTAGCGGGAGGACATGAGCAGTTCTTC. Protein sequence: CASSPGLAGGHEQFF.

The rearrangement links TRBV6-2 or TRBV6-3 to TRBJ2-3; possibly TRBD1 for D (5 bases). CDR1 and CDR2 (germline): MNHEY, SVGEGT. The V and J ends lost 2 bases and 2 bases respectively, with 8 bases between them. The CDR3 length is 14 residues. CDR3 sequence (DNA): TGTGCCAGCAGTTACGGACATCCCACAGATACGCAGTATTTT. It codes for CASSYGHPTDTQYF.

This clonotype turned up a few times. The J gene is TRBJ2-7, the V gene TRBV5-1; 10 bases map to TRBD1. This CDR3 spans 16 amino acids. CDR1 SGHRS and CDR2 YFSETQ come from the germline V gene. Trimming cost V 0 bases and J 3 bases; bases outside gene matches: 6. DNA of the CDR3: TGCGCCAGCAGCTTGGCCGGACAGGGGGAGGGCTACGAGCAGTACTTC. Translated: CASSLAGQGEGYEQYF.

V and J are TRBV7-9 and TRBJ2-1, with TRBD1 matching 8 bases. Germline V gives CDR1 SEHNR, CDR2 FQNEAQ (reference sequence). The CDR3 consists of 15 residues. J lost 4 bases, V lost 7 bases, and 9 bases had no gene match. The CDR3 here is CASNGPGGSYNEQFF. In DNA, the CDR3 is TGTGCCAGCAACGGTCCAGGGGGCTCGTACAATGAGCAGTTCTTC.

This chain joins TRBV12-3 or TRBV12-4 and TRBJ2-7; D perhaps matches TRBD2 (7 bases). The CDR3 length is 15 residues. Between the trimmed V and J ends, which lost 7 bases and 3 bases, there was a span of 19 bases. CDR3 nucleotides: TGTGCCAGCACCGTGGGGGGGCAGGCAGGCTACGAGCAGTACTTC. This encodes CASTVGGQAGYEQYF.